This T cell receptor beta chain was recorded in a study of human T cells and chemical hapten exposure. As for the study in general: DPC at 2% was the sensitizing agent, placed on around 2 cm by around 2 cm of upper inner arm skin. Patches that contained 0.01% DPC were applied to the upper back and read at 6 days.

This clonotype has ten or more counts. Authors' analysis steps: About 97,000 TCRs per sample was the median, with a range of about 20,000 to 690,600. TCRdb processed the RACE reads anew with MiXCR; each CDR3 protein has one entry. For this entry, the V and J calls and clone size follow TCRdb and not the study's own pipeline. This table holds 80,000 to 95,000 distinct CDR3 sequences, roughly 10% found once. CDR3 length equals 15 residues. The germline CDR1 and CDR2 sequences are MNHEY and SVGEGT. Trimming removed 0 bases at V and 0 bases at J, with 9 bases between. Stated time point: patch test 2, 6 weeks after DPC sensitization. Treatment reported: therapeutic diphenylcyclopropenone sensitization with weekly scalp DPC. People who gave samples had alopecia, were 18 to 70 years old, and were suitable for DPC.

This clonotype was obtained from a man younger than 35 with alopecia areata. Some clones in this sample may be carry-over from other donors' samples. Sequencing used whole blood, obtained in connection with sensitization to the hapten diphenylcyclopropenone (DPC). The J gene is TRBJ2-7, the V gene TRBV6-2 or TRBV6-3; possibly TRBD1 for D (6 bases). CDR3: CASSYSMDSSYEQYF. CDR3 in DNA: TGTGCCAGCAGTTACTCGATGGACAGCTCCTACGAGCAGTACTTC.